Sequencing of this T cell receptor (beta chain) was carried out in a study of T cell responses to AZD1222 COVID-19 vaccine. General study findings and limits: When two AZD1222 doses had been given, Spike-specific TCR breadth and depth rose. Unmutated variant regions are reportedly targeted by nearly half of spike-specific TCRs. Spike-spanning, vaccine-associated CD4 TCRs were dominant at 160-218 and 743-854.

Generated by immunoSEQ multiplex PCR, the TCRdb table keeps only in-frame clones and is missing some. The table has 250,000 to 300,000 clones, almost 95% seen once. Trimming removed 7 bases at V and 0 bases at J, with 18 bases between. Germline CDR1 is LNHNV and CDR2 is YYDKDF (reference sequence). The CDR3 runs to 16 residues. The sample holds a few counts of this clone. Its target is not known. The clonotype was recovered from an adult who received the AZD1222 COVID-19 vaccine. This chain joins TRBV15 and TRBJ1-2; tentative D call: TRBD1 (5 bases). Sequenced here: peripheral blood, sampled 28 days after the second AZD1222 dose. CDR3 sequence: CATNRAGTLANYGYTF. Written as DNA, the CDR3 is TGTGCCACCAATCGGGCAGGGACTTTAGCTAACTATGGCTACACCTTC.